This TCR beta chain came from a study of control samples from healthy donors and cancer patients. Germline CDR1 is MNHNS and CDR2 is SASEGT. Trimming stripped 2 bases from V and 3 bases from J, with 7 bases between. There are 13 residues in the CDR3. Assay: immunoSEQ multiplex PCR; the TCRdb copy retains only in-frame clones and omits some. The sample shows about 150,000 clones, roughly nine tenths of them seen only once. Sequencing used blood. V is TRBV6-1 and J is TRBJ1-1, with a tentative D call TRBD1 (5 bases). The sequence came from a man aged 25 to 45 in good health. The CDR3 sequence: CASSEWGDTEAFF. The DNA of the CDR3 is TGTGCCAGCAGTGAATGGGGGGACACTGAAGCTTTCTTT.